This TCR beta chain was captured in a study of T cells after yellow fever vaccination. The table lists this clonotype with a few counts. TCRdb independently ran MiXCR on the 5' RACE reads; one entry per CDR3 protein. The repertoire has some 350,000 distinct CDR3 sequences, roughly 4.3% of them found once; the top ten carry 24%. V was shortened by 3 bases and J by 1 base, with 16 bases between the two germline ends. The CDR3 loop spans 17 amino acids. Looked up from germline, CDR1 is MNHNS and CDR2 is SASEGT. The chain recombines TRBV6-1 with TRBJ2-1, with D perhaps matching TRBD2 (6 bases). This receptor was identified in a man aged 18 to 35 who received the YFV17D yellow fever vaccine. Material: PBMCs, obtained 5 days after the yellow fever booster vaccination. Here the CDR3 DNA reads TGTGCCAGCAGTGAGGAAGCGGGTTCAATTTCCTACAATGAGCAGTTCTTC. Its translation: CASSEEAGSISYNEQFF.